These 23 T cell receptor beta chains originate from one sample sequenced in a study of shared clonotypes between healthy human individuals. Only in-frame clones appear in the TCRdb table, and some are missing; sequencing was by immunoSEQ multiplex PCR. Of about 980,000 clones listed, around 80% were seen once; the top ten hold approximately 1.5%. Sequences were obtained from memory CD4+ T cells sorted from blood. Subset in this sample: CD45RA-negative fraction. These receptors were taken from a man between 18 and 29 years old in good health.

This clone appeared a single time. The CDR3 DNA follows: TGCGCCAGCAGCCGGGACAGAGGCTCCCTGGGCTACACCTTC. It yields the protein CASSRDRGSLGYTF. This rearrangement joins TRBV4-3 to TRBJ1-2; 7 nucleotides match TRBD1. Germline V gene data show CDR1 as LGHNA and CDR2 as YSLEER. Losses at the gene ends were 4 bases for V and 8 bases for J; bases not matched to a gene: 10. There are 14 residues in the CDR3.

The chain recombines TRBV9 with TRBJ1-2; unclear D gene. Germline lookup yields CDR1 SGDLS and CDR2 YYNGEE. This CDR3 spans 13 amino acids. V lost 0 bases and J lost 6, with 9 bases in between. CDR3 sequence reads: CASSVDLRDGYTF. DNA of the CDR3: TGTGCCAGCAGCGTAGATTTAAGGGATGGCTACACCTTC.

This chain uses TRBV10-2 with TRBJ2-3; no definite D call. V shed 9 bases and J shed 2 bases, with 12 bases lying between them. The germline gives CDR1 WSHSY, CDR2 SAAADI. CDR3 length: 13 amino acids. DNA of the CDR3: TGCGCCAGTGGGAAAAGGGACACAGATACGCAGTATTTT. This codes for CASGKRDTDTQYF.

This sequence joins TRBV19 and TRBJ2-2; D tentatively fits TRBD1 or TRBD2 (6 bases each). CDR3 size: 16 residues. Germline V CDR1 and CDR2: LNHDA, SQIVND (reference sequence). V dropped 2 bases and J dropped 4 bases, with 14 bases sitting between them. The CDR3 coding sequence is TGTGCCAGTAGTATATATGGGGGGCGCGGCACCGGGGAGCTGTTTTTT. This sequence encodes CASSIYGGRGTGELFF.

The chain employs TRBV27 and TRBJ1-6; the D gene is possibly TRBD1 (6 bases). V was pared by 5 bases and J by 7 bases, with 15 bases between. Germline CDR1 MNHEY, CDR2 SMNVEV (reference sequence). The CDR3 extends over 15 amino acids. CDR3 sequence: CASSRTVPSNSPLHF. The CDR3 DNA follows: TGTGCCAGCAGTCGGACAGTCCCGTCCAATTCACCCCTCCACTTT.

This clone was seen only a few times. The chain combines TRBV4-2 with TRBJ2-2; 11 nucleotides align to TRBD2. Germline V CDR1 and CDR2: LGHNA, YNFKEQ. The trim removed 5 bases at V and 1 base at J, leaving 0 bases unmatched. The CDR3 runs to 15 residues. CDR3 sequence: CASSGLAGNTGELFF. The CDR3 nucleotides are TGTGCCAGCAGCGGACTAGCGGGGAACACCGGGGAGCTGTTTTTT.

The chain joins TRBV2 to TRBJ2-6, with 10 bases lining up with TRBD1. CDR1 is SNHLY and CDR2 is FYNNEI in the germline V gene. With V trimmed by 8 bases and J by 6 bases, 1 base remained unmatched. The CDR3 runs 13 residues. The CDR3 coding sequence is TGTGCCAGCGGACAGGGGGAGGCCAACGTCCTGACTTTC. It is translated as CASGQGEANVLTF.

The table lists this clone with a few counts. The chain uses TRBV27 and TRBJ2-7, with TRBD2 matching 12 bases. CDR1 is MNHEY and CDR2 is SMNVEV in the germline V gene (reference sequence). This CDR3 is 15 amino acids long. J lost 6 bases, V lost 4 bases, and 7 bases had no gene match. CDR3: CASSWETSGRGEQYF. The CDR3 nucleotides are TGTGCCAGCAGTTGGGAGACTAGCGGGAGAGGCGAGCAGTACTTC.

J is TRBJ2-3 and V is TRBV11-2; 7 bases agree with TRBD1. V was clipped by 3 bases and J by 4 bases; unmatched bases: 4. CDR1 is SGHAT, CDR2 FQNNGV, per germline. This CDR3 has 14 residues. For the CDR3, the DNA is TGTGCCAGCAGCTTGGGACAGCGCGCAGATACGCAGTATTTT. Translation: CASSLGQRADTQYF.

CDR3 protein: CASSRPLGQDAWGYTF. The CDR3 region has the DNA TGTGCCAGCAGCCGACCCCTTGGACAGGACGCGTGGGGCTACACCTTC. This chain joins TRBV5-4 and TRBJ1-2, with 7 bases that match TRBD1. CDR1 and CDR2 (germline): SGHNT, YYREEE (reference sequence). CDR3 length: 16 amino acids. V gave up 4 bases and J gave up 8 bases; unmatched junction bases: 17.

The rearrangement uses TRBV6-5 and TRBJ1-2; the match to TRBD1 covers 8 bases. V shed 2 bases, J shed 4 bases, and the junction held 6 bases outside the gene matches. The CDR3 covers 15 residues. Per germline, CDR1 MNHEY and CDR2 SVGAGI. DNA of the CDR3: TGTGCCAGCAGTTACACCATAGGGACAGGCTATGGCTACACCTTC. Protein product: CASSYTIGTGYGYTF.

The chain uses TRBV5-1 and TRBJ2-5, with 9 bases lining up with TRBD2. The germline V gene encodes CDR1 SGHRS and CDR2 YFSETQ. The CDR3 runs 15 residues. The junction had 9 bases not matched to a gene; V was cut back by 4 bases and J by 5 bases. CDR3 sequence: CASSKSGGPGETQYF. CDR3 bases: TGCGCCAGCAGCAAGAGCGGGGGGCCGGGGGAGACCCAGTACTTC. Based on the CDR3 plus reference TRBV5-1 and TRBJ2-5, the full variable domain is KAGVTQTPRYLIKTRGQQVTLSCSPISGHRSVSWYQQTPGQGLQFLFEYFSETQRNKGNFPGRFSGRQFSNSRSEMNVSTLELGDSALYLCASSKSGGPGETQYFGPGTRLLVL.

With regard to this clone: Different DNA sequences within this sample yield the same CDR3. The chain recombines TRBV2 with TRBJ1-1, with a tentative D call TRBD1 (6 bases). Trimming left V 6 bases short and J 2 bases short, with 10 bases between. The CDR3 contains 13 residues. CDR1 and CDR2 from the germline V gene are SNHLY and FYNNEI. The CDR3 DNA reads as TGTGCCAGCAGGAACAGGGTTAACACTGAAGCTTTCTTT. Its translation: CASRNRVNTEAFF. The full variable domain, in which reference TRBV2 and TRBJ1-1 provide the parts outside the CDR3, is EPEVTQTPSHQVTQMGQEVILRCVPISNHLYFYWYRQILGQKVEFLVSFYNNEISEKSEIFDDQFSVERPDGSNFTLKIRSTKLEDSAMYFCASRNRVNTEAFFGQGTRLTVV.

The gene calls are TRBV2 and TRBJ1-6, with D tentatively TRBD1 (5 bases). In germline, CDR1 is SNHLY, CDR2 FYNNEI. With 6 bases removed from V and 7 bases from J, the gap between germline ends came to 16 bases. CDR3 size: 15 residues. CDR3 coding DNA: TGTGCCAGCAGGGCTCCGGGACTAACAAATTCACCCCTCCACTTT. This translates into CASRAPGLTNSPLHF.

Only a few counts were recorded for this clone. Other DNA sequences in this specimen translate into the identical CDR3. The chain carries TRBV5-1 and TRBJ1-1; D gene uncertain. Trimming stripped 0 bases from V and 5 bases from J, with 8 bases between. CDR1 and CDR2 from the germline V gene are SGHRS and YFSETQ. The CDR3 loop spans 13 amino acids. For the CDR3, the DNA is TGCGCCAGCAGCTTGGAGGGCTGGACTGAAGCTTTCTTT. Protein: CASSLEGWTEAFF.

The V and J genes are TRBV28 and TRBJ1-3, with D tentatively TRBD1 (6 bases). The CDR3 is 16 amino acids. Germline V CDR1 and CDR2: MDHEN, SYDVKM. V was trimmed by 3 bases and J by 0 bases, leaving 12 bases between them. The CDR3 nucleotides are TGTGCCAGCAGTTTTGGGGGGACACACTCTGGAAACACCATATATTTT. Protein: CASSFGGTHSGNTIYF.

The chain has TRBV19 and TRBJ2-1; TRBD1 agrees at 9 bases. Germline-derived CDR1 and CDR2 are LNHDA and SQIVND (reference sequence). CDR3 length: 13 residues. V shed 6 bases, J shed 9 bases, and the junction held 6 bases outside the gene matches. The CDR3: CASSRDRAGEQFF. In nucleotides, the CDR3 is TGTGCCAGTAGCCGGGACAGGGCGGGTGAGCAGTTCTTC.

This chain links TRBV5-1 with TRBJ1-6; possibly TRBD1 for D (6 bases). Germline lookup yields CDR1 SGHRS and CDR2 YFSETQ. The V end lost 4 bases, the J end lost 0 bases, and 8 bases lay between the germline ends. The CDR3 contains 15 residues. CDR3 protein: CASSGDTSYNSPLHF. For the CDR3, the DNA is TGCGCCAGCAGCGGGGACACCTCCTATAATTCACCCCTCCACTTT. The full variable domain, completed using reference TRBV5-1 and TRBJ1-6, is KAGVTQTPRYLIKTRGQQVTLSCSPISGHRSVSWYQQTPGQGLQFLFEYFSETQRNKGNFPGRFSGRQFSNSRSEMNVSTLELGDSALYLCASSGDTSYNSPLHFGNGTRLTVT.

The J gene is TRBJ1-6, the V gene TRBV5-4; 8 bases line up with TRBD1. The V gene end was trimmed by 0 bases and the J gene end by 13 bases; junction bases not matched to a gene: 9. Per the germline V gene, CDR1 is SGHNT and CDR2 is YYREEE (reference sequence). The CDR3 is 15 residues long. CDR3: CASSLGQGTVIPLHF. The CDR3, as DNA: TGTGCCAGCAGCTTGGGACAGGGGACCGTCATCCCCCTCCACTTT.

This sequence joins TRBV20-1 and TRBJ1-2; D call uncertain. Trimming stripped 5 bases from V and 5 bases from J, with 6 bases between. This CDR3 region has 10 residues. CDR1 DFQATT and CDR2 SNEGSKA come from the germline V gene (reference sequence). DNA of the CDR3: TGCAGTGCTCCATCATATGGCTACACCTTC. Residues: CSAPSYGYTF.

A word on this clone: The sample holds other DNA sequences that translate to the same CDR3. The genes are TRBV30 and TRBJ2-7, with D unresolved. The CDR3 sequence is 12 residues long. CDR1 GTSNPN and CDR2 SVGIG come from the germline V gene (reference sequence). V was trimmed by 1 base and J by 1 base, leaving 5 bases between them. CDR3: CAWSGGSYEQYF. DNA for the CDR3: TGTGCCTGGAGTGGTGGTTCCTACGAGCAGTACTTC.

V and J are TRBV5-1 and TRBJ2-5; 9 nucleotides align to TRBD1. This CDR3 comprises 15 residues. The germline CDR1 and CDR2 sequences are SGHRS and YFSETQ. Unmatched junction bases numbered 8, after V lost 4 bases and J lost 4 bases. CDR3 in amino acids: CASSAGTGSPETQYF. The CDR3, as DNA: TGCGCCAGCAGCGCGGGGACAGGGTCTCCAGAGACCCAGTACTTC. The whole variable domain, filled in from reference TRBV5-1 and TRBJ2-5, reads KAGVTQTPRYLIKTRGQQVTLSCSPISGHRSVSWYQQTPGQGLQFLFEYFSETQRNKGNFPGRFSGRQFSNSRSEMNVSTLELGDSALYLCASSAGTGSPETQYFGPGTRLLVL.

The J gene is TRBJ1-4, the V gene TRBV6-1; D gene ambiguous. Looked up from germline, CDR1 is MNHNS and CDR2 is SASEGT. The CDR3 length is 13 residues. V lost 5 bases, J lost 8 bases, and 12 bases lay in between. The CDR3 here is CASSRTKLEKLFF. For the CDR3, the DNA is TGTGCCAGCAGTAGAACTAAGTTAGAAAAACTGTTTTTT.